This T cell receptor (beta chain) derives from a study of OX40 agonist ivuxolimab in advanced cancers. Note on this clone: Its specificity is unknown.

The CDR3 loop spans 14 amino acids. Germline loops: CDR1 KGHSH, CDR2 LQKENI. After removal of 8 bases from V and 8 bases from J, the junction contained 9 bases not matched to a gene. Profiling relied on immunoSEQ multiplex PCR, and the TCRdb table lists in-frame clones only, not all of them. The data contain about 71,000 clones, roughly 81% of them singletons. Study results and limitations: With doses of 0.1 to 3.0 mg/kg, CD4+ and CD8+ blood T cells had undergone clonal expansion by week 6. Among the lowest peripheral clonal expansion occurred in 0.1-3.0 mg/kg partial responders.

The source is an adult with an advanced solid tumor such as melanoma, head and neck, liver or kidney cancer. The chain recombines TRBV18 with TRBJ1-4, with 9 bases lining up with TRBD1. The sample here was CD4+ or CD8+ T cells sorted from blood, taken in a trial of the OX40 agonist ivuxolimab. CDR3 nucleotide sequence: TGTGCCAGCACAAGACAGGGGGTATTGGAAAAACTGTTTTTT. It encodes CASTRQGVLEKLFF.